This T cell receptor beta chain is from a study of cytomegalovirus exposure and HLA in healthy donors. This clone has just a few counts. Its antigen is unknown. The CDR3 has 18 residues. V trimming: 3 bases; J trimming: 2 bases; junction bases outside the gene matches: 12. Germline V gene sequence: CDR1 SGHRS, CDR2 YFSETQ. Measured with immunoSEQ multiplex PCR; TCRdb has only the in-frame clones, and not every one. The sample includes about 130,000 clones, roughly nine tenths of them seen just once. Study results and limitations: Researchers reported that a few CMV-associated chains were confirmed in vitro as CMV antigen-specific.

The chain employs TRBV5-1 and TRBJ2-2; 8 bases agree with TRBD2. The sample comprised PBMCs. The receptor was derived from a woman younger than 35 in good health and CMV-seronegative. In DNA form, the CDR3 reads TGCGCCAGCAGCTGGCCGGTTGGCGGGGGGTCAAACACCGGGGAGCTGTTTTTT. Translated: CASSWPVGGGSNTGELFF.